One and the same sample provided the 9 T cell receptor beta chains below, sequenced in a study of blood T cell repertoires in COVID-19. The protocol was immunoSEQ multiplex PCR, while the TCRdb copy is restricted to in-frame clones and leaves out a portion. The sample consists of 15,000 to 20,000 clones, 70% to 90% of them appearing once. Specimen: peripheral blood. All receptors come from a human donor with active COVID-19. The donor label of this sample is uncertain.

Here the CDR3 reads CASSLRFTGGAFF. The CDR3 coding sequence is TGTGCCAGCAGCCTACGATTCACAGGTGGCGCTTTCTTT. This chain uses TRBV7-8 with TRBJ1-1, with D maybe TRBD1 (5 bases). Deletions cut 5 bases from V and 11 bases from J, with 18 bases between. This CDR3 is built from 13 residues. The germline CDR1 and CDR2 sequences are SGHVS and FQNEAQ.

J is TRBJ1-5 and V is TRBV19; possibly TRBD1 for D (5 bases). V dropped 3 bases and J dropped 3 bases, with 9 bases sitting between them. The CDR3 is 14 residues long. From germline, CDR1 is LNHDA and CDR2 SQIVND (reference sequence). The CDR3 region is CASSIGGSNQPQHF. The CDR3 DNA sequence: TGTGCCAGTAGTATCGGGGGATCCAATCAGCCCCAGCATTTT.

This chain joins TRBV6-6 and TRBJ2-2, with D possibly matching TRBD2 (6 bases). Between the trimmed V and J ends, which lost 6 bases and 7 bases, there was a span of 6 bases. Germline V gives CDR1 MNHNY, CDR2 SVGAGI (reference sequence). This CDR3 contains 11 residues. CDR3 in DNA: TGTGCCAGCAGGGGGGGCGGGGAGCTGTTTTTT. Amino acids: CASRGGGELFF.

Only one count was recorded for this clone. J is TRBJ2-3 and V is TRBV7-2, with D tentatively TRBD2 (7 bases). The CDR3 extends over 16 amino acids. Germline CDR1 is SGHTA and CDR2 is FQGNSA. V lost 6 bases, J lost 0 bases, and 16 bases lay in between. The CDR3 sequence: CASRSGGLRSTDTQYF. The CDR3 bases are TGTGCCAGCAGATCCGGGGGGCTACGAAGCACAGATACGCAGTATTTT.

A single count supports this clone. The chain recombines TRBV7-6 with TRBJ1-5; TRBD1 agrees at 7 bases. The V segment lost 1 base and the J segment 6 bases; nucleotides outside the gene matches: 6. CDR3 length: 15 residues. Germline assignment: CDR1 SGHVS and CDR2 FNYEAQ. This CDR3 is CASSLVQGRSQPQHF. The CDR3 nucleotides read TGTGCCAGCAGCTTAGTACAGGGGAGGTCTCAGCCCCAGCATTTT.

V is TRBV4-2 and J is TRBJ2-3; 9 bases align to TRBD2. Germline V gene sequence: CDR1 LGHNA, CDR2 YNFKEQ. J lost 0 bases, V lost 4 bases, and 11 bases had no gene match. This CDR3 comprises 18 residues. The CDR3 DNA is TGTGCCAGCAGCCCCACGTACGGAGCGGGGGGAAGCACAGATACGCAGTATTTT. Encoded protein: CASSPTYGAGGSTDTQYF.

The rearrangement links TRBV18 to TRBJ1-5; possibly TRBD1 for D (5 bases). V lost 3 bases to trimming and J lost 5 bases, with 11 bases between them. This CDR3 has 14 residues. The germline CDR1 and CDR2 sequences are KGHSH and LQKENI. The CDR3 DNA reads as TGTGCCAGCTCACCGTCGGGAGGGGATCAGCCCCAGCATTTT. This encodes CASSPSGGDQPQHF.

This clone was detected once. The chain couples TRBV10-3 to TRBJ1-5; a weak D match, TRBD1 (5 bases). The CDR3 spans 16 residues. CDR1 is ENHRY, CDR2 SYGVKD, per germline. Trimming removed 0 bases at V and 2 bases at J, with 11 bases between. CDR3 amino acids: CAISESMGGGNQPQHF. In DNA, the CDR3 is TGTGCCATCAGTGAGTCTATGGGGGGTGGCAATCAGCCCCAGCATTTT.

This clone showed up just once. The chain links TRBV7-2 to TRBJ2-4, with TRBD2 identical over 13 bases. The CDR3 loop spans 18 amino acids. V gave up 3 bases and J gave up 1 base; unmatched junction bases: 6. The germline gives CDR1 SGHTA, CDR2 FQGNSA. The CDR3 DNA follows: TGTGCCAGCAGCTTCATGACTAGCGGGGGGTGGGCCAAAAACATTCAGTACTTC. This sequence encodes CASSFMTSGGWAKNIQYF.